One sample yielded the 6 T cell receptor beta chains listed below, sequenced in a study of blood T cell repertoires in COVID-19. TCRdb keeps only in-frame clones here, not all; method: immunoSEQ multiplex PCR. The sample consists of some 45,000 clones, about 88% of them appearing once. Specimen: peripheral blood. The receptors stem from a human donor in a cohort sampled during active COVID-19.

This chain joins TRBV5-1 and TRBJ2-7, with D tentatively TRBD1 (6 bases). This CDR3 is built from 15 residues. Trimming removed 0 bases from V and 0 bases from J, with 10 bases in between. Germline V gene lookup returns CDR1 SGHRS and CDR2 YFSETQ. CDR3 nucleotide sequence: TGCGCCAGCAGCTTGGCCGGACAGAGCTCCTACGAGCAGTACTTC. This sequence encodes CASSLAGQSSYEQYF.

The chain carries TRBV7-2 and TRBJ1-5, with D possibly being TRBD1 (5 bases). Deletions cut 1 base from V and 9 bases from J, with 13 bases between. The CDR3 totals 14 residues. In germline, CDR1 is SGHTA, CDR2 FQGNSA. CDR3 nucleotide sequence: TGTGCCAGCAGCTTAGTAGGGGCGCAGGGGCCCCAGCATTTT. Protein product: CASSLVGAQGPQHF.

The CDR3 sequence: CASSVNNGYTF. CDR3 DNA sequence: TGTGCCAGCAGCGTAAACAATGGCTACACCTTC. The chain employs TRBV4-2 and TRBJ1-2, with D unclear. This CDR3 comprises 11 residues. The germline V gene has CDR1 LGHNA and CDR2 YNFKEQ. V was trimmed by 5 bases and J by 6 bases, leaving 7 bases between them.

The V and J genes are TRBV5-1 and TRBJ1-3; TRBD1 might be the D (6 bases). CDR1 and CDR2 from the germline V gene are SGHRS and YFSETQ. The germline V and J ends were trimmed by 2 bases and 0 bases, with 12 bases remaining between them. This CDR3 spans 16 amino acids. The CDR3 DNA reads TGCGCCAGCAGCTTTCGGGGACAAACCTCTGGAAACACCATATATTTT. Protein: CASSFRGQTSGNTIYF.

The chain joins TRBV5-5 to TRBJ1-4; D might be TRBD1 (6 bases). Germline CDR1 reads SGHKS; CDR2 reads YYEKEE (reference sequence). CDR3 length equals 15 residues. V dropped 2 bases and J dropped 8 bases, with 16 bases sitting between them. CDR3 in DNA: TGTGCCAGCAGCTTTAGGTGGGGGCTAAAGGAAAAACTGTTTTTT. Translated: CASSFRWGLKEKLFF.

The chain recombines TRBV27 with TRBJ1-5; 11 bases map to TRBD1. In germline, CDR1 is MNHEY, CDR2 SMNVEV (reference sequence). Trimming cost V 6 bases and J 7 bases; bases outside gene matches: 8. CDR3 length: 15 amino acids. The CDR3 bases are TGTGCCAGCAGGGATCCGGGACAGGGGGGGCAGCCCCAGCATTTT. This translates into CASRDPGQGGQPQHF.